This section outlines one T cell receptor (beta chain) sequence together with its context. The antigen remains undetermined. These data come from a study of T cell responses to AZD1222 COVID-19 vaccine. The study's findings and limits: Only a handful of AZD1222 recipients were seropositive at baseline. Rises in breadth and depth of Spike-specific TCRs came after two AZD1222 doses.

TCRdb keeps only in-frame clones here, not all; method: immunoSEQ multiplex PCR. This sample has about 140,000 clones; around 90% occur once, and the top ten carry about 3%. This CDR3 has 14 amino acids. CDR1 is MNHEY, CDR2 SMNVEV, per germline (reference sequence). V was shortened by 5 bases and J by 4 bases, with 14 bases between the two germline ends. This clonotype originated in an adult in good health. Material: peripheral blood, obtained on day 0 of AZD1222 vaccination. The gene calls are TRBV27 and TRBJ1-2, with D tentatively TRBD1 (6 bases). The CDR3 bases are TGTGCCAGCAGTCTTACCAAACAGGGCTATGGCTACACCTTC. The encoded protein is CASSLTKQGYGYTF.